These 26 T cell receptor beta chains were sequenced from one sample in a study of T cell repertoires in cytomegalovirus infection. TCRdb re-called the reads through MiXCR, storing one row per CDR3 protein. In the table there are some 350,000 distinct CDR3 sequences, around 18% of which are singletons. Input material: PBMCs. The source of these receptors is a human donor in good health (CMV status not recorded). Some clones in this sample may be carry-over from other donors' samples.

The chain employs TRBV10-3 and TRBJ2-3; weak D call: TRBD1 (6 bases). With 4 bases removed from V and 2 bases from J, the gap between germline ends came to 19 bases. Germline assignment: CDR1 ENHRY and CDR2 SYGVKD. CDR3 length: 17 residues. The CDR3 protein is CAISATRWGLNTDTQYF. The CDR3 bases are TGTGCCATCAGTGCCACTAGGTGGGGGCTCAACACAGATACGCAGTATTTT.

The table lists this clonotype with many counts. The chain is built from TRBV7-6 and TRBJ1-4; TRBD1 might be the D (5 bases). There are 14 residues in the CDR3. V was clipped by 5 bases and J by 6 bases, with 13 bases between them. Germline V CDR1 and CDR2: SGHVS, FNYEAQ. CDR3 coding DNA: TGTGCCAGCAGCCGCCGGGGGGGAGATGAAAAACTGTTTTTT. As protein: CASSRRGGDEKLFF.

The chain joins TRBV18 to TRBJ1-1; unclear D gene. Germline CDR1 is KGHSH and CDR2 is LQKENI. The V gene lost 2 bases and the J gene lost 0 bases, with 7 bases spanning the gap. The CDR3 extends over 14 amino acids. The CDR3 loop reads CASSPVKMNTEAFF. For the CDR3, the DNA is TGTGCCAGCTCACCAGTGAAGATGAACACTGAAGCTTTCTTT.

Only a few counts were recorded for this clonotype. The chain links TRBV7-9 to TRBJ2-7; D may be TRBD1 (6 bases). Between the trimmed V and J ends, which lost 4 bases and 1 base, there was a span of 11 bases. The CDR3 contains 14 residues. CDR1 is SEHNR and CDR2 is FQNEAQ in the germline V gene (reference sequence). The CDR3 loop is CASSSGVFSYEQYF. In nucleotides, the CDR3 is TGTGCCAGCAGCTCAGGGGTCTTTTCCTACGAGCAGTACTTC. The full variable domain, with the rest looked up from reference TRBV7-9 and TRBJ2-7, is DTGVSQNPRHKITKRGQNVTFRCDPISEHNRLYWYRQTLGQGPEFLTYFQNEAQLEKSRLLSDRFSAERPKGSFSTLEIQRTEQGDSAMYLCASSSGVFSYEQYFGPGTRLTVT.

The rearrangement joins TRBV11-2 to TRBJ2-1; 7 bases are shared with TRBD1. Per germline, CDR1 SGHAT and CDR2 FQNNGV. The CDR3 consists of 14 residues. The V and J ends lost 5 bases and 7 bases, in that order; junction bases with no gene match: 8. CDR3: CASSLDRFGNEQFF. The CDR3 bases are TGTGCCAGCAGCCTGGACAGGTTTGGGAATGAGCAGTTCTTC.

The chain uses TRBV20-1 and TRBJ1-2; 7 nucleotides match TRBD1. The CDR3 sequence is 14 residues long. J was trimmed by 0 bases and V by 5 bases; bases with no gene match: 6. CDR1 and CDR2 (germline): DFQATT, SNEGSKA (reference sequence). Here the CDR3 reads CSAPHRGTNYGYTF. CDR3 coding DNA: TGCAGTGCTCCTCACAGGGGAACTAACTATGGCTACACCTTC.

This sequence joins TRBV3-1 and TRBJ1-2; 7 bases fit TRBD1. Germline V gene lookup returns CDR1 LGHDT and CDR2 YNNKEL (reference sequence). The CDR3 has 15 amino acids. Trimming removed 4 bases from V and 1 base from J; junction bases left unmatched: 6. The CDR3 here is CASSPAGQRNYGYTF. The DNA of the CDR3 is TGTGCCAGCAGCCCAGCGGGACAGCGTAACTATGGCTACACCTTC.

Points on this clonotype: A much more abundant neighbour one base away suggests this may be a read error. The chain couples TRBV7-6 to TRBJ1-5; no definite D call. Germline V gene lookup returns CDR1 SGHVS and CDR2 FNYEAQ. Trimming removed 3 bases from V and 5 bases from J, with 11 bases in between. CDR3 length: 14 amino acids. The CDR3 bases are TGTGCCAGCAGCTTGGCAGAGCAGGATCAGCCCCAGCATTTT. It specifies CASSLAEQDQPQHF.

The genes are TRBV2 and TRBJ1-2; D is unclear. The CDR3 loop spans 14 amino acids. Trimming left V 1 base short and J 3 bases short, with 9 bases between. The germline V gene has CDR1 SNHLY and CDR2 FYNNEI. CDR3 protein: CASSEGRPDYGYTF. Here the CDR3 DNA reads TGTGCCAGCAGTGAAGGGCGCCCGGACTATGGCTACACCTTC.

There are many counts of this clonotype. The J gene is TRBJ2-1, the V gene TRBV7-2, with TRBD2 matching 8 bases. With V trimmed by 0 bases and J by 4 bases, 5 bases remained unmatched. CDR1 and CDR2 (germline): SGHTA, FQGNSA. The CDR3 has 16 amino acids. CDR3 DNA: TGTGCCAGCAGCTTAGCTCCGGGAGGGGGTTACAATGAGCAGTTCTTC. Translated, it gives CASSLAPGGGYNEQFF.

This chain connects TRBV20-1 to TRBJ2-1, with D perhaps given as TRBD1 or TRBD2 (5 bases each). The CDR3 runs to 13 residues. V gave up 3 bases and J gave up 12 bases, with 18 bases separating them. Germline CDR1 reads DFQATT; CDR2 reads SNEGSKA (reference sequence). CDR3 in amino acids: CSARGTGRRGQFF. The CDR3 DNA reads TGCAGTGCTAGGGGAACGGGGCGCAGAGGGCAGTTCTTC.

The gene calls are TRBV2 and TRBJ1-2, with unresolved D. This CDR3 spans 13 amino acids. The germline V gene encodes CDR1 SNHLY and CDR2 FYNNEI. Trimming took off 5 bases at V and 4 bases at J, with 11 bases between the two ends. CDR3 coding DNA: TGTGCCAGCAGTTCAGCGGGGATCTATGGCTACACCTTC. Translating it yields CASSSAGIYGYTF.

The rearrangement joins TRBV5-1 to TRBJ2-7; 7 positions agree with TRBD1. Germline V lookup: CDR1 SGHRS, CDR2 YFSETQ. With V trimmed by 3 bases and J by 3 bases, 3 bases remained unmatched. There are 13 residues in the CDR3. The chain's CDR3 is CASSSPGGYEQYF. The CDR3 nucleotides read TGCGCCAGCAGCTCCCCAGGGGGCTACGAGCAGTACTTC.

This clonotype was counted a few times. The V gene is TRBV28, the J gene TRBJ2-5; D unclear. Trimming took 4 bases from V and 0 from J, leaving 9 bases between them. The CDR3 has 14 residues. Germline V gene data show CDR1 as MDHEN and CDR2 as SYDVKM. In nucleotides, the CDR3 is TGTGCCAGCAGTTCCGGTGGGTACCAAGAGACCCAGTACTTC. Translated: CASSSGGYQETQYF.

This clonotype appeared many times. V and J are TRBV7-2 and TRBJ2-7, with a tentative D call TRBD2 (5 bases). This CDR3 is 13 amino acids long. Trimming shortened V by 1 base and J by 9 bases, and 13 bases separated the two germline ends. The germline V gene has CDR1 SGHTA and CDR2 FQGNSA. The CDR3 bases are TGTGCCAGCAGCTTAGATCCCGGTCTAGCGCAGTACTTC. Protein: CASSLDPGLAQYF.

There are a few counts of this clonotype. A much larger clone differs by one base, so this may be a read error. V is TRBV7-2 and J is TRBJ2-2; D unclear. CDR1 is SGHTA and CDR2 is FQGNSA in the germline V gene. The V gene lost 7 bases and the J gene lost 3 bases, with 9 bases spanning the gap. The CDR3 consists of 13 residues. This chain's CDR3 is CASNSTYTGELFF. The CDR3 DNA is TGTGCCAGCAACTCAACCTACACCGGGGAGCTGTTTTTT.

This clonotype was counted between two and nine times. The V gene is TRBV19, the J gene TRBJ2-1; 10 bases line up with TRBD2. The germline CDR1 and CDR2 sequences are LNHDA and SQIVND (reference sequence). The CDR3 totals 13 residues. Trimming at V came to 6 bases and at J to 9 bases, leaving 5 bases not matched to a gene. The CDR3 region has the DNA TGTGCCAGTAGCCCCAGCGGGAGGGCTGAGCAGTTCTTC. Its translation: CASSPSGRAEQFF.

Comments on this clonotype: A read error may be the cause here, since a much bigger clone is one base away. V gene TRBV11-2 combines with J gene TRBJ2-7; 7 positions agree with TRBD2. V shed 2 bases and J 2 bases; nucleotides not matched to a gene: 3. CDR1 SGHAT and CDR2 FQNNGV come from the germline V gene. The CDR3 has 14 amino acids. In nucleotides, the CDR3 is TGTGCCAGCAGCTTATTTGGGGGGGCCTACGAGCAGTACTTC. This codes for CASSLFGGAYEQYF.

The chain is built from TRBV7-8 and TRBJ1-1; TRBD1 matches at 8 bases. The CDR3 spans 15 residues. Germline values: CDR1 SGHVS, CDR2 FQNEAQ. The trim removed 5 bases at V and 3 bases at J, leaving 8 bases unmatched. The chain's CDR3 is CASSLSGTGHTEAFF. The CDR3 DNA follows: TGTGCCAGCAGCCTATCCGGGACAGGTCACACTGAAGCTTTCTTT.

This clonotype was seen at least ten times. V and J are TRBV7-2 and TRBJ2-1, with D perhaps matching TRBD2 (6 bases). Germline assignment: CDR1 SGHTA and CDR2 FQGNSA. The CDR3 sequence is 16 residues long. The V and J ends lost 2 bases and 3 bases respectively, with 14 bases between them. As DNA, the CDR3 is TGTGCCAGCAGCTTACTCCCCGGCGGGATCTACAATGAGCAGTTCTTC. Protein sequence: CASSLLPGGIYNEQFF.

V gene TRBV7-2 combines with J gene TRBJ2-3; no reliable D call. Germline loops: CDR1 SGHTA, CDR2 FQGNSA. CDR3 length equals 14 residues. Deletions cut 1 base from V and 2 bases from J, with 7 bases between. For the CDR3, the DNA is TGTGCCAGCAGCTTAGAACCCCACACAGATACGCAGTATTTT. Its protein is CASSLEPHTDTQYF.

This rearrangement joins TRBV19 to TRBJ2-2, with D unresolved. Germline-derived CDR1 and CDR2 are LNHDA and SQIVND (reference sequence). Trimming took off 6 bases at V and 1 base at J, with 15 bases between the two ends. The CDR3 covers 16 residues. CDR3 sequence: CASRTSVAMNTGELFF. The DNA of the CDR3 is TGTGCCAGTAGGACGTCCGTGGCAATGAACACCGGGGAGCTGTTTTTT.

This chain links TRBV12-3 or TRBV12-4 with TRBJ2-7; tentative D call: TRBD1 (5 bases). V dropped 6 bases and J dropped 7 bases, with 13 bases sitting between them. This CDR3 has 12 amino acids. CDR3 protein: CASSSPKGEQYF. For the CDR3, the DNA is TGTGCCAGCAGCTCACCCAAGGGGGAGCAGTACTTC.

The rearrangement uses TRBV2 and TRBJ2-1; 8 bases map to TRBD2. Germline V lookup: CDR1 SNHLY, CDR2 FYNNEI. Unmatched junction bases numbered 5, after V lost 1 base and J lost 0 bases. CDR3 length equals 17 residues. CDR3 region: CASSEESGGTSYNEQFF. CDR3 nucleotides: TGTGCCAGCAGTGAAGAAAGCGGGGGAACCTCCTACAATGAGCAGTTCTTC.

This clonotype was observed at least ten times. The CDR3 nucleotides read TGTGCCAGCAGCTTAGCGCTAGAGGGACGTCAGCCCCAGCATTTT. It is translated as CASSLALEGRQPQHF. The chain is built from TRBV7-2 and TRBJ1-5, with D possibly being TRBD1 (5 bases). Germline V gives CDR1 SGHTA, CDR2 FQGNSA. The V end was cut by 0 bases, the J end by 6 bases, with 12 bases between. The CDR3 totals 15 residues. The full variable domain, completed using reference TRBV7-2 and TRBJ1-5, is GAGVSQSPSNKVTEKGKDVELRCDPISGHTALYWYRQSLGQGLEFLIYFQGNSAPDKSGLPSDRFSAERTGGSVSTLTIQRTQQEDSAVYLCASSLALEGRQPQHFGDGTRLSIL.

This rearrangement joins TRBV7-9 to TRBJ1-5; D not resolved. V was trimmed by 5 bases and J by 3 bases, leaving 11 bases between them. CDR1 SEHNR and CDR2 FQNEAQ come from the germline V gene (reference sequence). The CDR3 runs to 14 residues. Here the CDR3 reads CASSLSGNNQPQHF. The CDR3 DNA reads as TGTGCCAGCAGCCTTTCCGGAAACAATCAGCCCCAGCATTTT.